This is a list of T cell receptor beta chains from one sample in a study of blood T cells in healthy people across ages. TCRdb analysed the 5' RACE reads with MiXCR anew, one entry per CDR3 protein. This sample has 920,000 or so distinct CDR3 sequences, with more than 35% found just once. Specimen: blood. The receptors stem from a woman between 55 and 75 years old in good health. Each CDR3 is given with its conserved first and last residue.

v_gene: TRBV4-2
j_gene: TRBJ2-7
CDR3aa: CASSQGLYEQYF

v_gene: TRBV2
j_gene: TRBJ2-6
CDR3aa: CASRMEDSGANVLTF

v_gene: TRBV10-3
j_gene: TRBJ1-1
CDR3aa: CAISETVMNTEAFF

v_gene: TRBV5-5
j_gene: TRBJ2-1
CDR3aa: CASSLRGTSWIDEQFF

v_gene: TRBV29-1
j_gene: TRBJ2-1
CDR3aa: CSVEGSQGISYNEQFF

v_gene: TRBV11-3
j_gene: TRBJ2-3
CDR3aa: CASSLFPPDTQYF

v_gene: TRBV5-1
j_gene: TRBJ1-5
CDR3aa: CASSSSGKQPQHF

v_gene: TRBV5-5
j_gene: TRBJ2-7
CDR3aa: CASSFGVFEQYF

v_gene: TRBV9
j_gene: TRBJ1-5
CDR3aa: CASSRGTSDQPQHF

v_gene: TRBV27
j_gene: TRBJ1-4
CDR3aa: CASSLTGGSEKLFF

v_gene: TRBV30
j_gene: TRBJ2-7
CDR3aa: CVCSGGTSYEQCF

v_gene: TRBV5-6
j_gene: .
CDR3aa: CASRHLPGGETQYF

v_gene: TRBV7-9
j_gene: .
CDR3aa: CASSPRGTGVYEQYF

v_gene: TRBV9
j_gene: TRBJ2-3
CDR3aa: CASSVDPSGRTDTQYF

v_gene: TRBV7-3
j_gene: TRBJ2-7
CDR3aa: CASSLTGLNNYEQYF

v_gene: TRBV27
j_gene: TRBJ2-3
CDR3aa: CASRSLFKNTQYF

v_gene: TRBV29-1
j_gene: TRBJ1-1
CDR3aa: CSVTGGNTEAFF

v_gene: TRBV27
j_gene: TRBJ1-6
CDR3aa: CAVSETGGGGNSPLHF

v_gene: TRBV12-3/TRBV12-4
j_gene: TRBJ2-1
CDR3aa: CATGVSRYNEQFF

v_gene: TRBV12-3/TRBV12-4
j_gene: TRBJ1-2
CDR3aa: CASSSGAGYTF

v_gene: TRBV6-1
j_gene: TRBJ1-6
CDR3aa: CASSEYRQYNSPLHF

v_gene: TRBV24-1
j_gene: TRBJ2-1
CDR3aa: CATSSWTQDPTNEQFF

v_gene: TRBV20-1
j_gene: TRBJ2-3
CDR3aa: CSATGTSGFTDTQYF

v_gene: TRBV6-4
j_gene: TRBJ2-5
CDR3aa: CASSEGGLPATQYF

v_gene: TRBV5-1
j_gene: TRBJ2-5
CDR3aa: CASSLDGSTFQETQYF

v_gene: TRBV6-5
j_gene: .
CDR3aa: CASSYSTWRLTYEQYF

v_gene: TRBV7-8
j_gene: TRBJ2-3
CDR3aa: CASSLAGTGGPGTQYF

v_gene: TRBV29-1
j_gene: TRBJ2-7
CDR3aa: CSARDWPSYEQYF

v_gene: TRBV4-1
j_gene: TRBJ2-5
CDR3aa: CASSQDLRGASLKTQYF

v_gene: TRBV11-2
j_gene: TRBJ2-5
CDR3aa: CASRTWGQGQETQYF

v_gene: TRBV7-9
j_gene: TRBJ2-2
CDR3aa: CASSTGQNTGELFF

v_gene: TRBV20-1
j_gene: TRBJ2-1
CDR3aa: CSASPGLAVNEQFF

v_gene: TRBV20-1
j_gene: TRBJ1-4
CDR3aa: CSSPHSCPNEKLFF

v_gene: TRBV2
j_gene: TRBJ2-1
CDR3aa: CASSQTGYEQFF

v_gene: TRBV4-2
j_gene: TRBJ2-7
CDR3aa: CASSQQLAWEQYF

v_gene: TRBV5-1
j_gene: TRBJ1-2
CDR3aa: CASSLEVARDGYTF

v_gene: TRBV10-3
j_gene: TRBJ2-3
CDR3aa: CAISAPLAGEVSDTQYF

v_gene: TRBV14
j_gene: TRBJ1-5
CDR3aa: CASSQERFNQPQHF

v_gene: TRBV11-2
j_gene: TRBJ2-3
CDR3aa: CASSSLTSCTQYF

v_gene: TRBV10-2
j_gene: TRBJ2-7
CDR3aa: CASGAFSYEQYF

v_gene: TRBV30
j_gene: .
CDR3aa: CAWSRLVYEQYF

v_gene: TRBV11-1
j_gene: TRBJ2-3
CDR3aa: CASSLWTSGTDTQYF

v_gene: TRBV13
j_gene: TRBJ2-1
CDR3aa: CASSLGGTSGSSPNEQFF

v_gene: TRBV6-1
j_gene: TRBJ2-2
CDR3aa: CASSRQGNGELFF